Below are 20 T cell receptor beta chains sequenced from a single sample in a study of breast tumors, draining lymph nodes, adjacent tissues. TCRdb re-called the multiplex PCR reads with MiXCR, one entry per CDR3 protein. Among approximately 140,000 distinct CDR3 sequences listed, around a third were seen once. Breast cancer patients provided tissue from their axillary draining lymph nodes. Sample: axillary lymph node tissue. The source of these receptors is a female donor with breast cancer. Some clones in this sample may be carry-over from other donors' samples.

This clonotype has just a few counts. One end of the junction varies from germline; a read error may be responsible. The CDR3 coding sequence is TGTGTCAGCGGCCAGGGACAGAAAAACACCGGGGAGCTGTTTTTT. Residues: CVSGQGQKNTGELFF. The V call is TRBV12-3 or TRBV12-4, the J call TRBJ2-2; 7 bases are shared with TRBD1. The CDR3 has 15 amino acids.

A word on this clonotype: A much larger clone is a single base away; this may be a read error. CDR3 sequence reads: CSAREAGGSAYTF. For the CDR3, the DNA is TGCAGTGCTAGAGAGGCAGGGGGCAGCGCCTACACCTTC. The J gene is TRBJ1-2, the V gene TRBV20-1, with 8 bases fitting TRBD1. Germline-derived CDR1 and CDR2 are DFQATT and SNEGSKA (reference sequence). This CDR3 has 13 residues. Trimming took 0 bases from V and 10 from J; bases not matched to a gene: 7.

The sample holds many counts of this clonotype. The chain carries TRBV5-1 and TRBJ2-5, with 8 bases identical to TRBD1. The V gene's germline CDR1 is SGHRS and CDR2 YFSETQ. CDR3 length: 14 residues. V lost 4 bases and J lost 1; bases outside the gene matches: 3. CDR3 protein: CASSPGTGQETQYF. CDR3 sequence (DNA): TGCGCCAGCAGCCCGGGGACAGGCCAAGAGACCCAGTACTTC.

This clonotype was recorded many times. The rearrangement links TRBV6-1 to TRBJ1-4; D is uncertain. The CDR3 runs 14 residues. Trimming shortened V by 5 bases and J by 6 bases, and 13 bases separated the two germline ends. CDR1 MNHNS and CDR2 SASEGT come from the germline V gene. The CDR3, as DNA: TGTGCCAGCAGTCCCGGGATGGCAGATGAAAAACTGTTTTTT. It is translated as CASSPGMADEKLFF.

The J gene is TRBJ2-1, the V gene TRBV10-2; 9 nucleotides line up with TRBD2. Trimming cost V 9 bases and J 4 bases; bases outside gene matches: 10. The germline gives CDR1 WSHSY, CDR2 SAAADI. The CDR3 extends over 15 amino acids. The CDR3 is CASDPLAGQYNEQFF. CDR3 bases: TGCGCCAGTGATCCTCTAGCGGGACAGTACAATGAGCAGTTCTTC.

Turning to this clonotype: A much larger clone lies a single base off, so this may be a read error. The chain recombines TRBV6-2 or TRBV6-3 with TRBJ2-2; 8 bases fit TRBD1. Germline V gene lookup returns CDR1 MNHEY and CDR2 SVGEGT. This CDR3 region has 15 residues. With 8 bases clipped from V and 8 bases from J, the junction kept 13 bases outside the gene matches. CDR3 sequence reads: CASGPTGARAGELFF. CDR3 sequence (DNA): TGTGCCAGCGGACCGACAGGGGCAAGAGCTGGGGAGCTGTTTTTT.

V usage is TRBV19 and J usage is TRBJ2-3; D not resolved. The germline V gene has CDR1 LNHDA and CDR2 SQIVND (reference sequence). This CDR3 comprises 10 residues. V lost 0 bases, J lost 8 bases, and 0 bases lay in between. The CDR3 DNA reads TGTGCCAGTAGTATAGATACGCAGTATTTT. It specifies CASSIDTQYF.

V gene TRBV11-2 combines with J gene TRBJ2-1; D assignment may be TRBD1 or TRBD2 (6 bases each). Germline-derived CDR1 and CDR2 are SGHAT and FQNNGV. The V and J ends lost 0 bases and 4 bases respectively, with 16 bases between them. The CDR3 sequence is 17 residues long. The CDR3 loop is CASSLDLGGKRYNEQFF. Here the CDR3 DNA reads TGTGCCAGCAGCTTAGATTTAGGGGGGAAAAGGTACAATGAGCAGTTCTTC.

For this clonotype: No conserved phenylalanine or tryptophan ends this CDR3, so it is likely a read error. The J gene is TRBJ1-6, the V gene TRBV7-8; a weak D match, TRBD1 (6 bases). The CDR3 consists of 15 residues. Trimming removed 1 base at V and 5 bases at J, with 9 bases between. Germline CDR1 is SGHVS and CDR2 is FQNEAQ. CDR3 amino acids: CASSLVSGDNSPLHL. The DNA of the CDR3 is TGTGCCAGCAGCTTAGTGTCAGGGGATAATTCACCCCTCCACCTT.

The sample holds many counts of this clonotype. The J gene is TRBJ1-4, the V gene TRBV9; D is perhaps TRBD1 (5 bases). The germline V gene encodes CDR1 SGDLS and CDR2 YYNGEE. This CDR3 has 14 residues. V lost 3 bases, J lost 8 bases, and 14 bases lay in between. DNA for the CDR3: TGTGCCAGCAGCGCGGGGGGGTATTCGGAAAAACTGTTTTTT. Translated, it gives CASSAGGYSEKLFF.

This clonotype has only one observation. Since no conserved phenylalanine or tryptophan closes the CDR3, a read error is the likely cause. CDR3 DNA: TGTGCCAGCAGCGAAGAAGGGGTTAGTGGAAACACCATATATTCT. This translates into CASSEEGVSGNTIYS. The chain has TRBV2 and TRBJ1-3; D perhaps matches TRBD1 (5 bases). The CDR3 covers 15 residues. Looked up from germline, CDR1 is SNHLY and CDR2 is FYNNEI.

This clonotype showed up many times. The chain couples TRBV2 to TRBJ2-5; 7 nucleotides align to TRBD1. CDR3 length equals 14 residues. The V segment lost 5 bases and the J segment 3 bases; nucleotides outside the gene matches: 6. Germline V gene data show CDR1 as SNHLY and CDR2 as FYNNEI. The CDR3 DNA reads as TGTGCCAGCAGTACCGGGACAGTAAAAGAGACCCAGTACTTC. Amino acids: CASSTGTVKETQYF.

This clonotype was seen repeatedly, ten times or more. The V and J genes are TRBV6-5 and TRBJ1-5; possibly TRBD1 for D (5 bases). The CDR3 covers 13 residues. Deletions cut 10 bases from V and 4 bases from J, with 14 bases between. Germline V gives CDR1 MNHEY, CDR2 SVGAGI. The CDR3 protein is CATAGTANQPQHF. The CDR3 coding sequence is TGTGCCACCGCCGGGACCGCGAATCAGCCCCAGCATTTT.

At least ten counts were recorded for this clonotype. The chain uses TRBV9 and TRBJ2-5; no clear D. Germline CDR1 is SGDLS and CDR2 is YYNGEE. The CDR3 covers 13 residues. With 1 base removed from V and 1 base from J, the gap between germline ends came to 5 bases. CDR3 nucleotide sequence: TGTGCCAGCAGCGTACAGTTCCAAGAGACCCAGTACTTC. It yields the protein CASSVQFQETQYF.

This clonotype was recorded many times. This chain links TRBV12-3 or TRBV12-4 with TRBJ1-5; the D is unclear. V lost 1 base, J lost 0 bases, and 10 bases lay in between. The CDR3 loop spans 16 amino acids. The DNA for the CDR3 is TGTGCCAGCAGTTTAGAAAGGACGGTTAGCAATCAGCCCCAGCATTTT. Translated, it gives CASSLERTVSNQPQHF.

The chain has TRBV6-1 and TRBJ2-1, with D unresolved. V lost 5 bases to trimming and J lost 0 bases, with 17 bases between them. This CDR3 comprises 17 residues. Germline V lookup: CDR1 MNHNS, CDR2 SASEGT. Here the CDR3 reads CASSQQSIMSSYNEQFF. The CDR3 region has the DNA TGTGCCAGCAGTCAACAATCCATCATGAGCTCCTACAATGAGCAGTTCTTC.

This clonotype occurred many times. The chain has TRBV11-3 and TRBJ2-1; possible D gene TRBD1, 6 bases. Germline values: CDR1 SGHNT, CDR2 YENEEA. V was shortened by 5 bases and J by 3 bases, with 17 bases between the two germline ends. This CDR3 region has 16 residues. CDR3 coding DNA: TGTGCCAGCAGCGGGGGCGGTAGCCTAGACTACAATGAGCAGTTCTTC. Encoded protein: CASSGGGSLDYNEQFF.

This clonotype was seen a few times. A single base separates this from a much larger clone, so it may be a read error. V and J are TRBV12-3 or TRBV12-4 and TRBJ2-2; D remains ambiguous. The CDR3 consists of 14 residues. V lost 3 bases and J 3 bases, leaving 8 bases between the germline ends. CDR3: CASSFSTDTGELFF. The CDR3 bases are TGTGCCAGCAGTTTCTCGACGGACACCGGGGAGCTGTTTTTT.

In its sample, this clonotype was seen many times. The chain couples TRBV20-1 to TRBJ2-7; D may match TRBD1 or TRBD2 (5 bases each). From germline, CDR1 is DFQATT and CDR2 SNEGSKA (reference sequence). This CDR3 is 17 amino acids long. The V and J ends lost 2 bases and 5 bases respectively, with 25 bases between them. This CDR3 reads CSARLPPGTAPKDEQYF. For the CDR3, the DNA is TGCAGTGCTAGACTTCCCCCCGGGACCGCCCCTAAGGACGAGCAGTACTTC.

This clonotype was found many times. This CDR3 is CASSRDTEETQYF. Written as DNA, the CDR3 is TGTGCCAGCAGCCGGGACACAGAAGAGACCCAGTACTTC. The gene calls are TRBV2 and TRBJ2-5; maybe TRBD1 (6 bases). The CDR3 is 13 residues long. Between the trimmed V and J ends, which lost 6 bases and 3 bases, there was a span of 11 bases. Germline V gives CDR1 SNHLY, CDR2 FYNNEI.